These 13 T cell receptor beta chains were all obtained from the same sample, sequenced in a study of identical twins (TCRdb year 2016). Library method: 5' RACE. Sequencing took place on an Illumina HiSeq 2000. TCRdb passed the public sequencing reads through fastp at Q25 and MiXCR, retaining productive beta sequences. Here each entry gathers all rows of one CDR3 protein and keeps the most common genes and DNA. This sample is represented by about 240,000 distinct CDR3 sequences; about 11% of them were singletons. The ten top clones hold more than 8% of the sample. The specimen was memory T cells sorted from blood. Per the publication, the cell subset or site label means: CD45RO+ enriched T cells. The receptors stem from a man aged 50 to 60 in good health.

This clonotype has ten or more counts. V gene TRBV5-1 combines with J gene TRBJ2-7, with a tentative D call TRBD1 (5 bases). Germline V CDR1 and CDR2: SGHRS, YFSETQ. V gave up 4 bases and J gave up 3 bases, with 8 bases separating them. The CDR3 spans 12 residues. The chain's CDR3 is CASSPGNYEQYF. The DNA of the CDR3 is TGCGCCAGCAGCCCAGGGAACTACGAGCAGTACTTC.

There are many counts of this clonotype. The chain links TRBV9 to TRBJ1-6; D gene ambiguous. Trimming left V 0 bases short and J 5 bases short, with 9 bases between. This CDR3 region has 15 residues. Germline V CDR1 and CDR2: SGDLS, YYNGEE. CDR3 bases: TGTGCCAGCAGCGTAGGGCAGGTCGATAATTCACCCCTCCACTTT. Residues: CASSVGQVDNSPLHF.

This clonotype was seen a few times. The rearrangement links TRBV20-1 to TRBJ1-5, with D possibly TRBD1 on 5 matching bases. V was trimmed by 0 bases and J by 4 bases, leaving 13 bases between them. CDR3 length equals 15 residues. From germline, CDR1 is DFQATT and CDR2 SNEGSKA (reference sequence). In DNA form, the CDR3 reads TGCAGTGCTAGAGATCTCGACAGCCCGAATCAGCCCCAGCATTTT. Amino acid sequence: CSARDLDSPNQPQHF.

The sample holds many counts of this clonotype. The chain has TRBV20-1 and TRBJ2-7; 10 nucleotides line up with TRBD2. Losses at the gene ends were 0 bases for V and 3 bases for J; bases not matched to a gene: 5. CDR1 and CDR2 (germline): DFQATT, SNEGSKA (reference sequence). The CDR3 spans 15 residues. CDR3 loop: CSARDLAGANYEQYF. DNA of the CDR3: TGCAGTGCTAGAGATCTAGCGGGGGCCAACTACGAGCAGTACTTC.

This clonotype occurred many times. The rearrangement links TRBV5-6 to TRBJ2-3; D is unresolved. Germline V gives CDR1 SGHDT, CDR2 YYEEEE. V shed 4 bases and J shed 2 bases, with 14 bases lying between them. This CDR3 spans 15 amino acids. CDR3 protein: CASSPVAENTDTQYF. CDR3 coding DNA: TGTGCCAGCAGCCCCGTCGCCGAAAACACAGATACGCAGTATTTT.

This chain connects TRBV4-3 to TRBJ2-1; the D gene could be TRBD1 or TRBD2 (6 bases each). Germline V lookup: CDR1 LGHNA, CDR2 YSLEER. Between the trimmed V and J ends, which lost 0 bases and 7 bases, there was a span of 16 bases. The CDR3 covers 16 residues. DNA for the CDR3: TGCGCCAGCAGCCAAGAAGTGAATAGGGGGGTAAATGAGCAGTTCTTC. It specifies CASSQEVNRGVNEQFF.

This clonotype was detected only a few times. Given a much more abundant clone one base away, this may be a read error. CDR3 protein: CVSSSGTSPYEQYF. In nucleotides, the CDR3 is TGTGTCAGCAGCTCCGGGACTAGCCCCTACGAGCAGTACTTC. The chain carries TRBV7-9 and TRBJ2-7, with 9 bases matching TRBD2. Germline values: CDR1 SEHNR, CDR2 FQNEAQ (reference sequence). The CDR3 spans 14 residues.

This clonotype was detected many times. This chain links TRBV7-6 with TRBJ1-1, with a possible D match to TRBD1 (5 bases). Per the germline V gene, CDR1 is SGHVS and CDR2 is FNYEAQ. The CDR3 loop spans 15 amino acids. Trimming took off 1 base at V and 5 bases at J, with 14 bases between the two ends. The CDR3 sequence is CASSLGGGIGTEAFF. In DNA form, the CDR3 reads TGTGCCAGCAGCTTAGGGGGCGGGATAGGGACTGAAGCTTTCTTT.

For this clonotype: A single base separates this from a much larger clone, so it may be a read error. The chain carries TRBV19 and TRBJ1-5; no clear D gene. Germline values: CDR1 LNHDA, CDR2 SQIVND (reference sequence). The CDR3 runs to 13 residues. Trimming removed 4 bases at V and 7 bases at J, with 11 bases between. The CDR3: CASSKPVWQPQHF. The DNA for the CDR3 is TGTGCCAGTAGTAAGCCAGTTTGGCAGCCCCAGCATTTT.

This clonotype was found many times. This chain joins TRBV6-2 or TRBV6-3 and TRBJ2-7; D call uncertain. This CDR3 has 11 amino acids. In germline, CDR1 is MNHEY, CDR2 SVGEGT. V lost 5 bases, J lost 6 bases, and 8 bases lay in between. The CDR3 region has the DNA TGTGCCAGCAGTGACCTAGGCGAGCAGTACTTC. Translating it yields CASSDLGEQYF.

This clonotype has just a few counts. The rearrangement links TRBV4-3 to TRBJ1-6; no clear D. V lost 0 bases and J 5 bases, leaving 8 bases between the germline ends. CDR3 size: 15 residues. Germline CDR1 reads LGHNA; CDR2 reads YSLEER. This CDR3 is CASSQEIQNNSPLHF. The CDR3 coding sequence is TGCGCCAGCAGCCAAGAGATTCAGAATAATTCACCCCTCCACTTT.

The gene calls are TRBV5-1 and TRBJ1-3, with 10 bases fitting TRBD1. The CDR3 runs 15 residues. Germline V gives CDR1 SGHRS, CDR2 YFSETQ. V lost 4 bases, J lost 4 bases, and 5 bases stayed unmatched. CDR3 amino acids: CASSVTGGEGNTIYF. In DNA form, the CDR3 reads TGCGCCAGCAGCGTGACAGGGGGCGAAGGAAACACCATATATTTT.

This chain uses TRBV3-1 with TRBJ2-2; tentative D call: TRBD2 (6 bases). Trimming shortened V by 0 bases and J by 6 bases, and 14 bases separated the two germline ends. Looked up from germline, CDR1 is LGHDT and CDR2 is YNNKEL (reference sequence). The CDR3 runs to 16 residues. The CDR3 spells CASSQEWGREAGELFF. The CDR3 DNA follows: TGTGCCAGCAGCCAAGAATGGGGTAGGGAGGCCGGGGAGCTGTTTTTT.